In this sample, the clone carrying this T cell receptor (beta chain) turned up many times. Original analysis: Amplification of reference gene primers was used by the study to estimate nucleated cell counts. Here immunoSEQ multiplex PCR was the method, and the copy in TCRdb shows in-frame clones only, minus some. V and J calls and clone size are given by that table; D and trimming were obtained from the DNA. There are 200,000 to 250,000 clones in the sample; roughly four fifths occur only once, and 1.5% to 2% lies in the top ten. This entry is derived from a study of blood T cell repertoires in COVID-19. Study-level background: PBMCs, B-cell-depleted T cells, or T cells provided the cDNA or gDNA that made up the material.

The age range of participants was 18 to 89 years, with residence in under 25 US areas. The sequence was collected from a man aged 60 to 75 who had recovered from COVID-19. The material sequenced was PBMCs or T cells enriched from blood (not recorded which).

The CDR3: CASSTSRGYEQYF. The CDR3, as DNA: TGTGCCAGTAGTACGTCCAGGGGCTACGAGCAGTACTTC. This sequence joins TRBV19 and TRBJ2-7; tentative D call: TRBD1 (6 bases). Germline V gene sequence: CDR1 LNHDA, CDR2 SQIVND (reference sequence). The CDR3 covers 13 residues. The V gene lost 4 bases and the J gene lost 3 bases, with 10 bases spanning the gap. Based on the CDR3 plus reference TRBV19 and TRBJ2-7, the full variable domain is DGGITQSPKYLFRKEGQNVTLSCEQNLNHDAMYWYRQDPGQGLRLIYYSQIVNDFQKGDIAEGYSVSREKKESFPLTVTSAQKNPTAFYLCASSTSRGYEQYFGPGTRLTVT.